This T cell receptor (beta chain) was recorded in a study of T cell changes during pregnancy in multiple sclerosis. The data were produced by immunoSEQ multiplex PCR, yet TCRdb's version contains in-frame clones alone and is incomplete. The sample yields about 50,000 clones, about 90% seen once. This CDR3 is 15 amino acids long. CDR1 and CDR2 (germline): SGHVS, FQNEAQ. Trimming removed 1 base from V and 1 base from J, with 10 bases in between. The chain uses TRBV7-8 and TRBJ1-1; maybe TRBD1 (5 bases). The clonotype was recovered from a female donor with multiple sclerosis, enrolled in a pregnancy study. The specimen comprised CD4+ T cells from peripheral blood mononuclear cells, sampled after pregnancy. The DNA for the CDR3 is TGTGCCAGCAGCTTAGGGGGGAGGGCGAACACTGAAGCTTTCTTT. Its protein is CASSLGGRANTEAFF. Complete variable domain (other parts from reference TRBV7-8 and TRBJ1-1): GAGVSQSPRYKVAKRGQDVALRCDPISGHVSLFWYQQALGQGPEFLTYFQNEAQLDKSGLPSDRFFAERPEGSVSTLKIQRTQQEDSAVYLCASSLGGRANTEAFFGQGTRLTVV.